This is a list of T cell receptor beta chains from one sample in a study of blood T cells in healthy people across ages. One entry per CDR3 protein, called by TCRdb with MiXCR from the 5' RACE reads. The profile covers over 1,300,000 distinct CDR3 sequences, with approximately 59% appearing a single time and 6.5% to 8% taken by the ten largest. The sample consisted of blood. Every receptor here comes from a man younger than 35 in good health. Both conserved end residues are trimmed from each CDR3. Each record gives: clone size, V gene, CDR3 protein. Clone sizes are given selectively: once, few, many, or a class where the clone is expanded.

abundance: once; v_gene: TRBV6-5; CDR3aa: ASRSIAGQGGYT
abundance: -; v_gene: TRBV20-1; CDR3aa: SAPQGREAF
abundance: -; v_gene: TRBV10-3; CDR3aa: ASTRAREETQF
abundance: -; v_gene: TRBV5-1; CDR3aa: ASSYEGSYGYT
abundance: -; v_gene: TRBV20-1; CDR3aa: SAREGARELF
abundance: few; v_gene: TRBV6-5; CDR3aa: ASSYSQGEMSGYT
abundance: once; v_gene: TRBV20-1; CDR3aa: SAVDRDAYNEQF
abundance: few; v_gene: TRBV28; CDR3aa: ASSLRQGRGGYT
abundance: -; v_gene: TRBV3-1; CDR3aa: ASSPLAGEWADTQY
abundance: -; v_gene: TRBV29-1; CDR3aa: SVVGSDSANYGYT
abundance: -; v_gene: TRBV27; CDR3aa: ASSFTNAYEQY
abundance: -; v_gene: TRBV7-2; CDR3aa: ASSARGANEKLF
abundance: -; v_gene: TRBV7-9; CDR3aa: ASSVFGNTEAF
abundance: -; v_gene: TRBV4-1; CDR3aa: ASSSRLDSPLH
abundance: -; v_gene: TRBV7-2; CDR3aa: ASSLLSRGYEQY
abundance: -; v_gene: TRBV6-2/TRBV6-3; CDR3aa: ASRPSPGRAYTDTQY
abundance: many; v_gene: TRBV12-3/TRBV12-4; CDR3aa: ASSLDTGELF
abundance: -; v_gene: TRBV20-1; CDR3aa: SAPREEAIVFYEQY
abundance: once; v_gene: TRBV5-6; CDR3aa: ASSLGWVMNTEAF
abundance: -; v_gene: TRBV12-3/TRBV12-4; CDR3aa: ASSFSAGFTEAF
abundance: -; v_gene: TRBV4-1; CDR3aa: ASSQLRDYNEQF